There are many counts of the clone carrying this T cell receptor beta chain. The CDR3 regions of TCR beta were amplified from RNA transcripts. An initial round of RT-PCR targeting the TCR CDR3 relied on the HTBI primer set. MiXCR was run by TCRdb on the multiplex PCR reads, yielding one entry per CDR3 protein. Of roughly 360,000 distinct CDR3 sequences listed, roughly 13% were seen once; the top ten hold under 25%. This CDR3 contains 15 residues. The ends were cut back, 5 bases at V and 2 bases at J, with 15 bases in the middle. Germline loops: CDR1 SEHNR, CDR2 FQNEAQ (reference sequence). The data derive from a study of T cells in Graves' hyperthyroidism and ophthalmopathy.

This sequence originates from a man aged 25-40 years with Graves' hyperthyroidism that later progressed to Graves' ophthalmopathy. This sequence joins TRBV7-9 and TRBJ2-5; perhaps TRBD2 as D (6 bases). Sequencing was carried out using blood. The CDR3 region is CASSPPGGVQETQYF. CDR3 nucleotides: TGTGCCAGCAGCCCCCCCGGGGGAGTTCAAGAGACCCAGTACTTC.